In its sample, the clone carrying this T cell receptor beta chain was seen a few times. The target antigen is unknown. This entry is derived from a study of T cell repertoires in cytomegalovirus infection. Study-wide findings and caveats: Ex vivo, HLA-C-restricted CMV-specific TCR beta clonotypes prevailed over the rest of the response. Cumulative frequency of public TCR beta families picked out carriers of CMV plus the relevant HLA.

TCRdb used MiXCR to reprocess the reads, holding one entry per CDR3 protein. The table shows around 71,000 distinct CDR3 sequences, with 20% occurring only once. From germline, CDR1 is SGHNT and CDR2 YENEEA. Trimming shortened V by 4 bases and J by 6 bases, and 16 bases separated the two germline ends. This CDR3 region has 14 residues. The chain recombines TRBV11-3 with TRBJ2-7; D possibly corresponds to TRBD1 (7 bases). This clonotype was obtained from a human donor in good health (CMV status not recorded). Some clones in this sample may be carry-over from other donors' samples. The starting material was CD8+ T cells from cultured PBMCs, obtained from culture after CMV antigen stimulation. CDR3 amino acids: CASSSQGGSGEQYF. CDR3 coding DNA: TGTGCCAGCAGCTCCCAGGGGGGCTCCGGCGAGCAGTACTTC.